This TCR beta chain was observed in a study of human thymus T cells. Study conclusions and caveats: Highly overlapping thymic repertoires in unrelated individuals were reported by related research.

V lost 7 bases and J lost 4; bases outside the gene matches: 7. The germline V gene has CDR1 LNHDA and CDR2 SQIVND (reference sequence). The CDR3 has 14 residues. A remark on this clone: Its antigen is not identified.

Resected material from corrective heart surgery provided the thymus tissue analysed. TCRdb's copy holds only in-frame clones and misses some; the assay was immunoSEQ multiplex PCR. Of about 130,000 clones detected, around 95% appear once; the ten largest clones hold around 0.025%. The J gene is TRBJ1-3, the V gene TRBV19, with 7 positions matching TRBD1. The TCR originated in a boy younger than two with a congenital heart defect but otherwise immunologically healthy. Sequenced sample: thymus tissue. CDR3 loop: CASTVRGGGNTIYF. CDR3 DNA sequence: TGTGCCAGTACCGTCAGGGGGGGAGGAAACACCATATATTTT. Full variable domain (remainder filled in from reference TRBV19 and TRBJ1-3): DGGITQSPKYLFRKEGQNVTLSCEQNLNHDAMYWYRQDPGQGLRLIYYSQIVNDFQKGDIAEGYSVSREKKESFPLTVTSAQKNPTAFYLCASTVRGGGNTIYFGEGSWLTVV.